The rows below give T cell receptor beta chains drawn from one sample of a study of T cell changes during pregnancy in multiple sclerosis. Generated by immunoSEQ multiplex PCR, the TCRdb table keeps only in-frame clones and is missing some. The sample lists tens of thousands of clones, under 95% seen once, with less than 0.65% in the top ten. The material sequenced was CD4+ T cells from peripheral blood mononuclear cells, taken in the second trimester of pregnancy. The origin of the receptors is a female donor with multiple sclerosis, enrolled in a pregnancy study. Each CDR3 is given with its conserved first and last residue. D genes are given only for firm matches. Some rows have no size entry. The others give once, few or many, or a class for an expanded clone.

CDR3 DNA: TGTGCCAGCAGTTACTCCGGACAGGTCAGGTACACCTTC; CDR3 protein: CASSYSGQVRYTF; D gene: TRBD1; J gene: TRBJ1-2; V gene: TRBV6-5; clone size: few
CDR3 DNA: TGTGCCAGCAGCCAAGACAGCGGGTTTAAGGAGACCCAGTACTTC; CDR3 protein: CASSQDSGFKETQYF; D gene: -; J gene: TRBJ2-5; V gene: TRBV6-5; clone size: -
CDR3 DNA: TGTGCCAGCAGCCCGACAGGGAACACTGAAGCTTTCTTT; CDR3 protein: CASSPTGNTEAFF; D gene: -; J gene: TRBJ1-1; V gene: TRBV6-5; clone size: -
CDR3 DNA: TGTGCCAGCTCACCAGGGACTGATTCTGGAAACACCATATATTTT; CDR3 protein: CASSPGTDSGNTIYF; D gene: -; J gene: TRBJ1-3; V gene: TRBV18; clone size: -
CDR3 DNA: TGTGCCAGCAGCTTGAATGTCAGGGTTAGCGGGATGACAGATACGCAGTATTTT; CDR3 protein: CASSLNVRVSGMTDTQYF; D gene: TRBD2; J gene: TRBJ2-3; V gene: TRBV5-8; clone size: -
CDR3 DNA: TGTGCCAGCAGCTTAGCGTTGACTAGCGGGGCCTCATACGAGCAGTACTTC; CDR3 protein: CASSLALTSGASYEQYF; D gene: TRBD2; J gene: TRBJ2-7; V gene: TRBV7-8; clone size: -
CDR3 DNA: TGTGCCAGTTCTCAAACCGGGGGCAATGAGCAGTTCTTC; CDR3 protein: CASSQTGGNEQFF; D gene: -; J gene: TRBJ2-1; V gene: TRBV6-5; clone size: -
CDR3 DNA: TGTGCCAGCAGCACAGAAACACAGGGGAGGCATGAGCAGTTCTTC; CDR3 protein: CASSTETQGRHEQFF; D gene: -; J gene: TRBJ2-1; V gene: TRBV7-2; clone size: -
CDR3 DNA: TGTGCCAGCAGTATTGGGGCAGCTACAGATACGCAGTATTTT; CDR3 protein: CASSIGAATDTQYF; D gene: -; J gene: TRBJ2-3; V gene: TRBV27; clone size: -
CDR3 DNA: TGCGCAGGAGGGGAGAACTCATATGGCTACACCTTC; CDR3 protein: CAGGENSYGYTF; D gene: -; J gene: TRBJ1-2; V gene: TRBV23-1; clone size: -
CDR3 DNA: TGTGCCAGCAGTTTATGGCTAGCGGGGGCCTCCCTCGGCGAGCAGTACTTC; CDR3 protein: CASSLWLAGASLGEQYF; D gene: TRBD2; J gene: TRBJ2-7; V gene: TRBV27; clone size: -
CDR3 DNA: TGTGCCAGCATCCAAAGTTGGGGACAGGGGGCTTGGGCTGAAGCTTTCTTT; CDR3 protein: CASIQSWGQGAWAEAFF; D gene: TRBD1; J gene: TRBJ1-1; V gene: TRBV13; clone size: -
CDR3 DNA: TGCGCCAGCAGTCAGCAACAACGGCGGAGGGAGGGCATCTATAATTCACCCCTCCACTTT; CDR3 protein: CASSQQQRRREGIYNSPLHF; D gene: -; J gene: TRBJ1-6; V gene: TRBV23-1; clone size: -
CDR3 DNA: TGTGCCAGCAGCCCGCGGACTAGCGGGGCAACAGATACGCAGTATTTT; CDR3 protein: CASSPRTSGATDTQYF; D gene: TRBD2; J gene: TRBJ2-3; V gene: TRBV7-2; clone size: once
CDR3 DNA: TGTGCCAGCAGCTTTTGGGGAGTTAATGAAAAACTGTTTTTT; CDR3 protein: CASSFWGVNEKLFF; D gene: -; J gene: TRBJ1-4; V gene: TRBV11-2; clone size: -
CDR3 DNA: TGCAGCGGGGGACAGGGGGACACTGAAGCTTTCTTT; CDR3 protein: CSGGQGDTEAFF; D gene: TRBD1; J gene: TRBJ1-1; V gene: TRBV29-1; clone size: -
CDR3 DNA: TGTGCCAGCAGCCTAGACAGGGGCCCCTCTGGAAACACCATATATTTT; CDR3 protein: CASSLDRGPSGNTIYF; D gene: TRBD1; J gene: TRBJ1-3; V gene: TRBV7-9; clone size: -